Presented here are 14 T cell receptor beta chains from one specimen sequenced in a study of graft-versus-host responses after intestinal transplantation. Libraries were prepared by immunoSEQ multiplex PCR; TCRdb keeps only in-frame clonotypes and omits some of them. The data show some 69,000 clones, roughly 92% seen once. Material: bone marrow, obtained 734 days after intestinal transplantation. The receptors here all came from a human patient who received an intestinal transplant, so some T cells may come from the graft donor.

This clone is a singleton in its sample. The rearrangement joins TRBV6-1 to TRBJ1-1; TRBD1 agrees at 10 bases. V was pared by 4 bases and J by 1 base, with 6 bases of the junction left unmatched. Germline V lookup: CDR1 MNHNS, CDR2 SASEGT. CDR3 size: 16 residues. Here the CDR3 reads CASSARGTGANTEAFF. The CDR3 coding sequence is TGTGCCAGCAGTGCCCGAGGGACAGGGGCGAACACTGAAGCTTTCTTT.

The V call is TRBV6-5, the J call TRBJ1-3; maybe TRBD1 (5 bases). The ends were cut back, 6 bases at V and 3 bases at J, with 15 bases in the middle. This CDR3 is 15 amino acids long. The V gene's germline CDR1 is MNHEY and CDR2 SVGAGI. Here the CDR3 DNA reads TGTGCCAGCAGAGCCGGGGGGGGTCGTGGAAACACCATATATTTT. It translates to CASRAGGGRGNTIYF.

This chain joins TRBV5-1 and TRBJ2-3; TRBD2 is a possible D gene (5 bases). Germline V gene lookup returns CDR1 SGHRS and CDR2 YFSETQ. The V and J ends lost 0 bases and 5 bases respectively, with 10 bases between them. This CDR3 has 14 residues. This CDR3 reads CASSLAGLVDTQYF. CDR3 DNA: TGCGCCAGCAGCTTGGCCGGACTCGTAGATACGCAGTATTTT.

A note on this clone: The junction and the germline gene differ at one end; a read error may be behind it. The V gene is TRBV11-2, the J gene TRBJ1-2; 7 bases agree with TRBD1. This CDR3 has 15 residues. The germline V gene has CDR1 SGHAT and CDR2 FQNNGV. CDR3 sequence: CASRLGTDFNYGYTF. The DNA for the CDR3 is TGTGCCAGCAGGTTAGGGACAGACTTTAACTATGGCTACACCTTC.

This chain links TRBV7-9 with TRBJ2-7; the match to TRBD1 covers 10 bases. The germline V gene encodes CDR1 SEHNR and CDR2 FQNEAQ (reference sequence). This CDR3 has 15 amino acids. V trimming: 5 bases; J trimming: 1 base; junction bases outside the gene matches: 5. The CDR3 sequence is CASSAWTGGSYEQYF. CDR3 bases: TGTGCCAGCAGCGCTTGGACAGGGGGGTCCTACGAGCAGTACTTC.

This chain joins TRBV15 and TRBJ2-1; 8 positions match TRBD2. V shed 0 bases, J shed 4 bases, and the junction held 2 bases outside the gene matches. CDR3 size: 15 residues. Germline V gives CDR1 LNHNV, CDR2 YYDKDF (reference sequence). CDR3 DNA: TGTGCCACCAGCAGAGATAGCGGGGAGTACAATGAGCAGTTCTTC. It is translated as CATSRDSGEYNEQFF.

V gene TRBV28 combines with J gene TRBJ2-7; D gene uncertain. Germline V gene sequence: CDR1 MDHEN, CDR2 SYDVKM. The CDR3 totals 12 residues. V dropped 6 bases and J dropped 4 bases, with 10 bases sitting between them. This CDR3 is CASRPDGYEQYF. The DNA for the CDR3 is TGTGCCAGCAGACCGGACGGATACGAGCAGTACTTC.

The chain joins TRBV5-1 to TRBJ2-4; D is ambiguous. This CDR3 spans 12 amino acids. V was trimmed by 3 bases and J by 3 bases, leaving 4 bases between them. Per the germline V gene, CDR1 is SGHRS and CDR2 is YFSETQ. The CDR3 sequence: CASSSDKNIQYF. The CDR3 bases are TGCGCCAGCAGCTCTGACAAAAACATTCAGTACTTC.

This clone was seen a single time. V usage is TRBV5-1 and J usage is TRBJ2-7; weak D call: TRBD2 (5 bases). The germline gives CDR1 SGHRS, CDR2 YFSETQ. CDR3 length equals 13 residues. V gave up 0 bases and J gave up 4 bases, with 8 bases separating them. CDR3 protein: CASSLGREYEQYF. The DNA of the CDR3 is TGCGCCAGCAGCTTGGGTCGGGAATACGAGCAGTACTTC.

This chain joins TRBV7-2 and TRBJ2-2; D not resolved. Germline CDR1 and CDR2: SGHTA and FQGNSA. The V end lost 1 base, the J end lost 2 bases, and 11 bases lay between the germline ends. This CDR3 has 16 residues. The CDR3 region has the DNA TGTGCCAGCAGCTTAGGTCTCGGAAAAAACACCGGGGAGCTGTTTTTT. This sequence encodes CASSLGLGKNTGELFF.

V gene TRBV2 combines with J gene TRBJ2-3, with 11 bases that match TRBD2. Germline V lookup: CDR1 SNHLY, CDR2 FYNNEI. V shed 9 bases and J 2 bases; nucleotides not matched to a gene: 7. The CDR3 loop spans 15 amino acids. The CDR3 DNA is TGTGCCAGGACTAGCGGGGTGGGGGCCACAGATACGCAGTATTTT. It is translated as CARTSGVGATDTQYF. The variable domain in full, with the rest retrieved from reference TRBV2 and TRBJ2-3, is EPEVTQTPSHQVTQMGQEVILRCVPISNHLYFYWYRQILGQKVEFLVSFYNNEISEKSEIFDDQFSVERPDGSNFTLKIRSTKLEDSAMYFCARTSGVGATDTQYFGPGTRLTVL.

In its sample, this clone was seen a few times. The rearrangement uses TRBV23-1 and TRBJ1-6; TRBD1 might be the D (6 bases). TRBV23-1 is designated an ORF whose function remains uncertain. There are 15 residues in the CDR3. Trimming shortened V by 2 bases and J by 10 bases, and 15 bases separated the two germline ends. The DNA for the CDR3 is TGCGCCAGCAGTCAAAGACCACAGGGTGACTCACCCCTCCACTTT. Translated, it gives CASSQRPQGDSPLHF.

The CDR3 nucleotides read TGTGCCAGCAGTTACCCTCCCAACGAGAACACTGAAGCTTTCTTT. Translating it yields CASSYPPNENTEAFF. The J gene is TRBJ1-1, the V gene TRBV6-6; D not certain. The CDR3 covers 15 residues. V lost 2 bases to trimming and J lost 1 base, with 11 bases between them. CDR1 and CDR2 from the germline V gene are MNHNY and SVGAGI (reference sequence).

The chain has TRBV28 and TRBJ1-5; weak D call: TRBD1 (5 bases). The CDR3 extends over 16 amino acids. Trimming removed 6 bases at V and 7 bases at J, with 22 bases between. Germline V gives CDR1 MDHEN, CDR2 SYDVKM. The CDR3 bases are TGTGCCAGCAGCACTTACGGGCCACCCCGGGGGCAGCCCCAGCATTTT. Translating it yields CASSTYGPPRGQPQHF.